This T cell receptor beta chain was identified in a study of OX40 agonist ivuxolimab in advanced cancers. Study at large: Ivuxolimab, which is an agonistic anti-OX40 (CD134) antibody, was administered to the patients. Dose-escalation patients suffered from hepatocellular carcinoma, melanoma, renal cell or head and neck cancer. Study results and limitations: In general, CD8+ T cells held more expanded clones than CD4+ did, on average.

Germline V CDR1 and CDR2: LNHDA, SQIVND (reference sequence). Germline trimming cut 4 bases from V and 2 bases from J; bases unmatched to any gene: 5. This CDR3 comprises 15 residues. People who had autoimmune disease history or systemic immunosuppression were excluded. A note on this clone: Its antigen is still unknown.

Sequenced by immunoSEQ multiplex PCR; TCRdb stores in-frame clones only, minus some. The data hold approximately 98,000 clones, with roughly 80% observed a single time. The starting material was CD4+ or CD8+ T cells sorted from blood, obtained in a trial of the OX40 agonist ivuxolimab. The chain recombines TRBV19 with TRBJ2-1, with 7 bases identical to TRBD2. The sequence was obtained from an adult with an advanced solid tumor such as melanoma, head and neck, liver or kidney cancer. The CDR3 coding sequence is TGTGCCAGTAGTAGTCTAGCGGTTCCCTACAATGAGCAGTTCTTC. Amino acid sequence: CASSSLAVPYNEQFF.